The 9 T cell receptor beta chains below were found in one sample sequenced in a study of shared clonotypes between healthy human individuals. Only in-frame clones appear in the TCRdb table, and some are missing; sequencing was by immunoSEQ multiplex PCR. The sample holds over 1.4 million clones, roughly 96% seen once. Material for sequencing was naive CD4+ T cells sorted from blood. As for subset: CD45RA+ positively selected. The receptors here all came from a man aged 25-45 years in good health.

This clone was seen a single time. The CDR3 region is CASRGASSNQPQHF. CDR3 bases: TGTGCCAGCAGGGGAGCCAGTAGCAATCAGCCCCAGCATTTT. V is TRBV2 and J is TRBJ1-5, with D unresolved. This CDR3 has 14 residues. Trimming stripped 6 bases from V and 0 bases from J, with 9 bases between. Germline CDR1 is SNHLY and CDR2 is FYNNEI.

The chain links TRBV27 to TRBJ2-7; 10 bases fit TRBD2. The CDR3 has 17 residues. Per germline, CDR1 MNHEY and CDR2 SMNVEV (reference sequence). Trimming removed 1 base from V and 3 bases from J; junction bases left unmatched: 9. CDR3 residues: CASSLFASGSILYEQYF. The CDR3 DNA sequence: TGTGCCAGCAGTTTATTTGCTAGCGGGAGCATCCTCTACGAGCAGTACTTC.

The gene calls are TRBV7-2 and TRBJ1-1; tentatively, D is TRBD1 (5 bases). The CDR3 runs to 13 residues. Trimming shortened V by 4 bases and J by 10 bases, and 16 bases separated the two germline ends. Germline V gene data show CDR1 as SGHTA and CDR2 as FQGNSA. CDR3 region: CASSSRGRRGAFF. CDR3 nucleotide sequence: TGTGCCAGCAGCTCCCGGGGGAGACGGGGAGCTTTCTTT.

The CDR3 sequence is CASSSAGGNQETQYF. The CDR3 DNA reads as TGCGCCAGCAGCTCGGCGGGAGGGAACCAAGAGACCCAGTACTTC. The J gene is TRBJ2-5, the V gene TRBV5-1; 9 nucleotides agree with TRBD2. Trimming took 3 bases from V and 0 from J; bases not matched to a gene: 3. The CDR3 contains 15 residues. Germline V gene sequence: CDR1 SGHRS, CDR2 YFSETQ.

This chain links TRBV10-3 with TRBJ2-4, with D perhaps matching TRBD1 (6 bases). The V and J ends lost 4 bases and 8 bases respectively, with 9 bases between them. The germline gives CDR1 ENHRY, CDR2 SYGVKD. The CDR3 contains 12 residues. CDR3 residues: CAISARGDIQYF. The DNA for the CDR3 is TGTGCCATCAGTGCCAGGGGAGACATTCAGTACTTC.

The rearrangement uses TRBV7-9 and TRBJ2-2; D unresolved. Trimming pared 5 bases from V and 3 bases from J, leaving 13 bases between. The CDR3 length is 15 residues. Per the germline V gene, CDR1 is SEHNR and CDR2 is FQNEAQ (reference sequence). The CDR3 here is CASSRASAYTGELFF. The CDR3 DNA reads as TGTGCCAGCAGCCGAGCGTCGGCTTACACCGGGGAGCTGTTTTTT.

This sequence joins TRBV2 and TRBJ2-7, with unresolved D. Germline CDR1 is SNHLY and CDR2 is FYNNEI. The CDR3 is 14 amino acids. Trimming stripped 4 bases from V and 3 bases from J, with 13 bases between. Here the CDR3 DNA reads TGTGCCAGCAGTGTGCTCGGGCCCGGCTACGAGCAGTACTTC. Translating it yields CASSVLGPGYEQYF.

This chain uses TRBV4-1 with TRBJ2-3, with D perhaps matching TRBD1 (6 bases). V gave up 0 bases and J gave up 1 base, with 14 bases separating them. The CDR3 consists of 17 residues. Germline lookup yields CDR1 MGHRA and CDR2 YSYEKL. CDR3 residues: CASSQDSETGRTDTQYF. Written as DNA, the CDR3 is TGCGCCAGCAGCCAAGATAGCGAGACAGGACGCACAGATACGCAGTATTTT.

This chain links TRBV5-1 with TRBJ2-3, with 13 positions matching TRBD2. After removal of 4 bases from V and 1 base from J, the junction contained 9 bases not matched to a gene. This CDR3 spans 18 amino acids. Germline V lookup: CDR1 SGHRS, CDR2 YFSETQ. This chain's CDR3 is CASSGGLAGDGGTDTQYF. CDR3 nucleotides: TGCGCCAGCAGCGGCGGACTAGCGGGAGACGGGGGCACAGATACGCAGTATTTT.